This entry lists 24 T cell receptor beta chains sequenced from one sample in a study of blood T cells in healthy people across ages. The authors ran a second PCR of about 6 to 12 cycles using a sample-barcoded 5' primer and a J-beta primer mix. TCRdb analysed the 5' RACE reads with MiXCR anew, one entry per CDR3 protein. The sample contains approximately 700,000 distinct CDR3 sequences, 32% of which appear only once. The specimen sequenced was blood. All receptors derive from a woman over 75 in good health.

The chain employs TRBV6-6 and TRBJ2-7; no clear D. This CDR3 has 14 amino acids. The V end lost 4 bases, the J end lost 3 bases, and 13 bases lay between the germline ends. From germline, CDR1 is MNHNY and CDR2 SVGAGI (reference sequence). The CDR3 spells CASSFRATFYEQYF. In DNA, the CDR3 is TGTGCCAGCAGTTTTAGGGCGACCTTCTACGAGCAGTACTTC.

This clonotype was counted many times. J is TRBJ2-5 and V is TRBV4-2; tentative D call: TRBD2 (6 bases). The CDR3 loop spans 15 amino acids. The ends were cut back, 0 bases at V and 0 bases at J, with 8 bases in the middle. Looked up from germline, CDR1 is LGHNA and CDR2 is YNFKEQ. The CDR3 DNA is TGTGCCAGCAGCCAAGAGCGGGACTACCAAGAGACCCAGTACTTC. The encoded protein is CASSQERDYQETQYF.

This clonotype was picked up many times. This chain links TRBV5-1 with TRBJ2-5; possibly TRBD1 for D (5 bases). CDR3 length equals 15 residues. Deletions cut 0 bases from V and 2 bases from J, with 11 bases between. The germline V gene has CDR1 SGHRS and CDR2 YFSETQ. Written as DNA, the CDR3 is TGCGCCAGCAGCTTGGGGCCAGGGCTTCAAGAGACCCAGTACTTC. Translated: CASSLGPGLQETQYF.

There are many counts of this clonotype. This chain uses TRBV5-1 with TRBJ2-3, with 11 bases lining up with TRBD2. The CDR3 has 16 amino acids. CDR1 and CDR2 (germline): SGHRS, YFSETQ. Germline trimming cut 0 bases from V and 6 bases from J; bases unmatched to any gene: 6. CDR3: CASSLVSGGASDTQYF. In DNA form, the CDR3 reads TGCGCCAGCAGCTTGGTTAGCGGGGGGGCATCCGATACGCAGTATTTT.

Ten or more counts support this clonotype. This chain joins TRBV12-5 and TRBJ2-1, with D hard to call. The CDR3 is made up of 12 amino acids. In germline, CDR1 is LGHNT, CDR2 FRNRAP. V was trimmed by 0 bases and J by 6 bases, leaving 3 bases between them. The CDR3 is CASGLVGNEQFF. CDR3 DNA sequence: TGTGCTAGTGGTTTGGTTGGCAATGAGCAGTTCTTC.

The V and J genes are TRBV13 and TRBJ2-3; 12 nucleotides agree with TRBD2. The CDR3 spans 15 residues. CDR1 PRHDT and CDR2 FYEKMQ come from the germline V gene (reference sequence). After removal of 8 bases from V and 2 bases from J, the junction contained 5 bases not matched to a gene. The CDR3: CASRLAGDFTDTQYF. The CDR3 coding sequence is TGTGCCAGCCGACTAGCGGGAGACTTCACAGATACGCAGTATTTT. Using reference TRBV13 and TRBJ2-3 for the parts outside the CDR3, the full variable domain is AAGVIQSPRHLIKEKRETATLKCYPIPRHDTVYWYQQGPGQDPQFLISFYEKMQSDKGSIPDRFSAQQFSDYHSELNMSSLELGDSALYFCASRLAGDFTDTQYFGPGTRLTVL.

The V and J genes are TRBV19 and TRBJ1-4; unclear D gene. The CDR3 sequence is 11 residues long. Germline CDR1 reads LNHDA; CDR2 reads SQIVND (reference sequence). The V end lost 10 bases, the J end lost 5 bases, and 8 bases lay between the germline ends. The CDR3 reads CATHGNEKLFF. In nucleotides, the CDR3 is TGTGCCACCCATGGGAATGAAAAACTGTTTTTT.

This clonotype was observed at least ten times. V gene TRBV5-1 combines with J gene TRBJ1-1; D is undetermined. The CDR3 totals 16 residues. Germline V lookup: CDR1 SGHRS, CDR2 YFSETQ. V was cut by 4 bases and J by 0 bases, with 16 bases left in between. This chain's CDR3 is CASSTDGNSMNTEAFF. CDR3 DNA: TGCGCCAGCAGCACCGACGGAAACTCCATGAACACTGAAGCTTTCTTT.

This clonotype occurred once. The genes are TRBV12-3 or TRBV12-4 and TRBJ2-1; D call uncertain. Trimming pared 2 bases from V and 5 bases from J, leaving 10 bases between. This CDR3 is 14 amino acids long. The CDR3 spells CASSLTREHNEQFF. The CDR3 nucleotides read TGTGCCAGCAGTTTAACAAGGGAACACAATGAGCAGTTCTTC.

At least ten counts were recorded for this clonotype. In nucleotides, the CDR3 is TGTGCCAGCAGTTTATCAAGGGGGTACTATGGCTACACCTTC. This codes for CASSLSRGYYGYTF. The chain combines TRBV27 with TRBJ1-2, with a tentative D call TRBD1 (6 bases). V shed 0 bases and J shed 3 bases, with 8 bases lying between them. The germline V gene encodes CDR1 MNHEY and CDR2 SMNVEV (reference sequence). The CDR3 loop spans 14 amino acids.

The V and J genes are TRBV5-5 and TRBJ1-1; TRBD1 matches 9 bases. V was clipped by 2 bases and J by 1 base; unmatched bases: 3. The CDR3 has 15 residues. Germline values: CDR1 SGHKS, CDR2 YYEKEE (reference sequence). The CDR3 DNA is TGTGCCAGCAGCTTCGGGGGACAGGGGAACACTGAAGCTTTCTTT. It specifies CASSFGGQGNTEAFF. Supplemented by reference TRBV5-5 and TRBJ1-1, the full variable domain reads DAGVTQSPTHLIKTRGQQVTLRCSPISGHKSVSWYQQVLGQGPQFIFQYYEKEERGRGNFPDRFSARQFPNYSSELNVNALLLGDSALYLCASSFGGQGNTEAFFGQGTRLTVV.

This clonotype came up many times. V gene TRBV7-2 combines with J gene TRBJ2-1; TRBD2 aligns across 12 bases. Unmatched junction bases numbered 7, after V lost 3 bases and J lost 7 bases. CDR1 and CDR2 (germline): SGHTA, FQGNSA. This CDR3 contains 16 residues. DNA for the CDR3: TGTGCCAGCAGCTTGGCCCTAGCGGGGGGGTCGAATGAGCAGTTCTTC. Residues: CASSLALAGGSNEQFF.

The chain carries TRBV9 and TRBJ1-1; TRBD1 matches 8 bases. This CDR3 comprises 15 residues. The J segment lost 0 bases and the V segment lost 0 bases, leaving 1 base of the junction unmatched. Germline V CDR1 and CDR2: SGDLS, YYNGEE. CDR3 sequence (DNA): TGTGCCAGCAGCGTAGGACAGGGGATGAACACTGAAGCTTTCTTT. It encodes CASSVGQGMNTEAFF.

This clonotype showed up many times. The chain joins TRBV27 to TRBJ1-2, with TRBD1 as a possible D gene (6 bases). V was pared by 5 bases and J by 7 bases, with 17 bases between. CDR1 MNHEY and CDR2 SMNVEV come from the germline V gene (reference sequence). The CDR3 has 14 residues. This chain's CDR3 is CASSKGQRITGYTF. CDR3 coding DNA: TGTGCCAGCAGTAAAGGACAGCGAATTACTGGCTACACCTTC.

Comment on this clonotype: A much larger clone differs from this one at a single base, so this may be a read error. The chain couples TRBV6-1 to TRBJ2-7; the D is unclear. CDR3 size: 14 residues. Per the germline V gene, CDR1 is MNHNS and CDR2 is SASEGT. Trimming took off 6 bases at V and 3 bases at J, with 15 bases between the two ends. CDR3 nucleotides: TGTGCCAGCAGGGAAATTGGACCGCACTACGAGCAGTACTTC. This translates into CASREIGPHYEQYF.

Worth noting for this clonotype: A much larger clonotype is one base distant, so this may be a read error. V gene TRBV5-1 combines with J gene TRBJ2-1; D possibly corresponds to TRBD2 (6 bases). CDR1 is SGHRS and CDR2 is YFSETQ in the germline V gene. The CDR3 runs to 17 residues. The CDR3 loop is CASSLLAATSSYNVQFF. In nucleotides, the CDR3 is TGCGCCAGCAGCTTGTTAGCGGCTACGAGCTCCTACAATGTGCAGTTCTTC.

The chain combines TRBV4-2 with TRBJ2-3; 7 bases align to TRBD2. Germline V gene lookup returns CDR1 LGHNA and CDR2 YNFKEQ. This CDR3 has 17 amino acids. V shed 3 bases and J 3 bases; nucleotides not matched to a gene: 12. CDR3 loop: CASSHDPPGRKTDTQYF. CDR3 DNA: TGTGCCAGCAGCCATGACCCCCCCGGGAGGAAAACAGATACGCAGTATTTT.

This clonotype was detected a few times. V is TRBV4-3 and J is TRBJ2-6; D tentatively reads TRBD1 or TRBD2 (5 bases each). The CDR3 covers 16 residues. V shed 0 bases and J shed 4 bases, with 10 bases lying between them. The germline gives CDR1 LGHNA, CDR2 YSLEER. The CDR3 DNA reads TGCGCCAGCAGCCAAGATGGGGGAGAAGGGGCCAACGTCCTGACTTTC. Its translation is CASSQDGGEGANVLTF.

This clonotype was counted ten times or more. V is TRBV9 and J is TRBJ2-7; D may be TRBD2 (7 bases). The CDR3 totals 15 residues. The V end lost 3 bases, the J end lost 4 bases, and 17 bases lay between the germline ends. Germline V CDR1 and CDR2: SGDLS, YYNGEE. CDR3 DNA sequence: TGTGCCAGCAGCGGTAGAGGGGGGGGGAGGTACGAGCAGTACTTC. As protein: CASSGRGGGRYEQYF.

This clonotype came up many times. The J gene is TRBJ1-1, the V gene TRBV29-1; tentative D call: TRBD1 (6 bases). Trimming left V 7 bases short and J 3 bases short, with 15 bases between. The CDR3 runs 13 residues. CDR1 is SQVTM, CDR2 ANQGSEA, per germline. Here the CDR3 reads CSARHREYTEAFF. Here the CDR3 DNA reads TGCAGCGCCAGACACAGGGAGTACACTGAAGCTTTCTTT.

In its sample, this clonotype was seen a few times. The chain carries TRBV3-1 and TRBJ1-4; 7 bases are a match to TRBD1. In germline, CDR1 is LGHDT, CDR2 YNNKEL (reference sequence). Trimming cost V 2 bases and J 8 bases; bases outside gene matches: 8. This CDR3 has 15 amino acids. CDR3 sequence: CASSQRQGDNEKLFF. The CDR3 DNA reads TGTGCCAGCAGCCAAAGACAGGGTGATAACGAAAAACTGTTTTTT.

This clonotype was detected a few times. With a much larger clone just one base away, this may be a read error. DNA for the CDR3: TGTGTCTGGAGTAACCCTTATGGCTACACCTTC. Translating gives CVWSNPYGYTF. This chain joins TRBV30 and TRBJ1-2, with unresolved D. This CDR3 is built from 11 residues. Germline values: CDR1 GTSNPN, CDR2 SVGIG (reference sequence).

The chain carries TRBV28 and TRBJ1-1; unclear D gene. V was clipped by 6 bases and J by 1 base, with 6 bases between them. The CDR3 loop spans 12 amino acids. The germline gives CDR1 MDHEN, CDR2 SYDVKM. The CDR3 is CASRKANTEAFF. DNA for the CDR3: TGTGCCAGCAGGAAGGCGAACACTGAAGCTTTCTTT. The whole variable domain, remainder taken from reference TRBV28 and TRBJ1-1, is DVKVTQSSRYLVKRTGEKVFLECVQDMDHENMFWYRQDPGLGLRLIYFSYDVKMKEKGDIPEGYSVSREKKERFSLILESASTNQTSMYLCASRKANTEAFFGQGTRLTVV.

This clonotype was counted a few times. V usage is TRBV28 and J usage is TRBJ2-3, with D possibly TRBD2 on 7 matching bases. Between the trimmed V and J ends, which lost 6 bases and 5 bases, there was a span of 24 bases. This CDR3 is built from 17 residues. Germline assignment: CDR1 MDHEN and CDR2 SYDVKM. The CDR3 DNA reads TGTGCCAGCAGCCCTTATTGGGGGGGGGGCGTAGTAGATACGCAGTATTTT. Its protein product is CASSPYWGGGVVDTQYF. Looking up the rest from reference TRBV28 and TRBJ2-3 gives the full variable domain: DVKVTQSSRYLVKRTGEKVFLECVQDMDHENMFWYRQDPGLGLRLIYFSYDVKMKEKGDIPEGYSVSREKKERFSLILESASTNQTSMYLCASSPYWGGGVVDTQYFGPGTRLTVL.